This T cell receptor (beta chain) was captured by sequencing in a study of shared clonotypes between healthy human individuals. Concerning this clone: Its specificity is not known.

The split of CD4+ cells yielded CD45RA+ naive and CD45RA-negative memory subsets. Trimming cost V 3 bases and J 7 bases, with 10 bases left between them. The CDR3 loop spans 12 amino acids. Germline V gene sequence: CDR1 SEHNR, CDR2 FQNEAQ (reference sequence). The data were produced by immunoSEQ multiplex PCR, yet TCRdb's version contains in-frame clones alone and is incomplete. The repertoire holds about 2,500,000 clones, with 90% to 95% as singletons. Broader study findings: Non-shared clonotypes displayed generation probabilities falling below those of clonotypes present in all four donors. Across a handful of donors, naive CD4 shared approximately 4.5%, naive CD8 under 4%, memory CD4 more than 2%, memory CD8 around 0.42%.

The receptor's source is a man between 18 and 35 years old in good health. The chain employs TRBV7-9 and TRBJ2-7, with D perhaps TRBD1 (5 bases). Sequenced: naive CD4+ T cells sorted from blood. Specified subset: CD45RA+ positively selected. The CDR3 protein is CASSFDQGEQYF. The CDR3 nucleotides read TGTGCCAGCAGCTTCGATCAGGGAGAGCAGTACTTC. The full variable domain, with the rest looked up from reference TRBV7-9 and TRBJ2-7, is DTGVSQNPRHKITKRGQNVTFRCDPISEHNRLYWYRQTLGQGPEFLTYFQNEAQLEKSRLLSDRFSAERPKGSFSTLEIQRTEQGDSAMYLCASSFDQGEQYFGPGTRLTVT.